This T cell receptor (beta chain) is drawn from a study of tumor-infiltrating lymphocytes in primary liver carcinoma. Broader study findings: Tumors carried a top-250-clone fraction significantly exceeding that of blood (p = 0.039).

The blood RNA (from unsorted whole blood) was obtained, and germline DNA was also extracted. Concerning this clonotype itself: Its antigen remains unidentified.

Starting material of approximately 500 ng total RNA yielded TCR beta cDNA via a constant-region primer. It was through three nested multiplex PCR rounds of slightly modified ARM-PCR that TCR beta libraries arose. TCRdb re-called the multiplex PCR reads with MiXCR, one entry per CDR3 protein. In the table there are 300,000 to 400,000 distinct CDR3 sequences, roughly 60% of which are singletons. The receptor comes from a middle-aged man with primary liver carcinoma and hepatitis B virus infection. The sequenced material came from peripheral blood.

The CDR3 DNA reads as TGTGCCAGCTCACTCGGACAGCCCCAAGCCCCCTACAATGAGCAGTTCTTC. Protein sequence: CASSLGQPQAPYNEQFF. The chain uses TRBV18 and TRBJ2-1; tentatively, D is TRBD1 (6 bases). Germline V lookup: CDR1 KGHSH, CDR2 LQKENI. There are 17 residues in the CDR3. V was trimmed by 4 bases and J by 2 bases, leaving 18 bases between them.